This TCR beta chain is from a study of T cell responses to AZD1222 COVID-19 vaccine. Germline CDR1 reads SGHNT; CDR2 reads YYREEE (reference sequence). V dropped 1 base and J dropped 10; count of bases not matched to a gene: 5. The CDR3 covers 14 residues. Of note for this clone: The antigen is not known.

Profiled with immunoSEQ multiplex PCR; TCRdb holds only in-frame clones, not every one. Here the sample spans some 88,000 clones, 90% being singletons. Broader study findings: No repertoire was sampled before or during the peak T cell response, only after it.

The genes are TRBV5-4 and TRBJ2-1; 10 positions agree with TRBD2. The clonotype was recovered from an adult who received the AZD1222 COVID-19 vaccine. Sequencing was performed on peripheral blood, taken 28 days after the second AZD1222 dose. Written as DNA, the CDR3 is TGTGCCAGCAGCTTGCTACTAGCGGGGAAGGAGCAGTTCTTC. Protein sequence: CASSLLLAGKEQFF.